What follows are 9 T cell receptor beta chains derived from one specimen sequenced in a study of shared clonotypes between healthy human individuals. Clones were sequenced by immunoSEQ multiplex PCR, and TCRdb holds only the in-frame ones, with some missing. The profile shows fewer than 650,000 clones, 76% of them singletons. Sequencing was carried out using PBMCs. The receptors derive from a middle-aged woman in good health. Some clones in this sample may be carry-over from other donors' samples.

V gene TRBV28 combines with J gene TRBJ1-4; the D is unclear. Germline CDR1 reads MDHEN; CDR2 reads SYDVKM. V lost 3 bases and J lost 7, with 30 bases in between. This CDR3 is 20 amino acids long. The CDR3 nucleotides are TGTGCCAGCAGTTTGACGGCGCTGCTGCGACACGAGGTTTCGGGTGAAAAACTGTTTTTT. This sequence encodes CASSLTALLRHEVSGEKLFF.

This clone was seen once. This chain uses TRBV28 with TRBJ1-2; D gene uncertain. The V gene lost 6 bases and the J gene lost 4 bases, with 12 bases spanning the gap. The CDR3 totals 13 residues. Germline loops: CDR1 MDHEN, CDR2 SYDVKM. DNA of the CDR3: TGTGCCAGCAGCCTTAGGACGGGCTATGGCTACACCTTC. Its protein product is CASSLRTGYGYTF.

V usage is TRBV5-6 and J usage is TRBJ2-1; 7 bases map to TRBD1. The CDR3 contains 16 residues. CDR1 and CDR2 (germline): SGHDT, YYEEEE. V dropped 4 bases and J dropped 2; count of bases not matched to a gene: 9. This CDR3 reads CASSPLPGTAYNEQFF. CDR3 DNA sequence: TGTGCCAGCAGCCCCCTTCCCGGGACAGCCTACAATGAGCAGTTCTTC. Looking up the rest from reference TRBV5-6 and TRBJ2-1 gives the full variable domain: DAGVTQSPTHLIKTRGQQVTLRCSPKSGHDTVSWYQQALGQGPQFIFQYYEEEERQRGNFPDRFSGHQFPNYSSELNVNALLLGDSALYLCASSPLPGTAYNEQFFGPGTRLTVL.

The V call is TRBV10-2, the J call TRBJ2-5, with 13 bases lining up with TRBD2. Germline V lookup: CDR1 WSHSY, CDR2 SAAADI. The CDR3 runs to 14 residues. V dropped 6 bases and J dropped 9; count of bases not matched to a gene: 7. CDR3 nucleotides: TGCGCCAGCAGCACTAGCGGGAGGGCCTCGGCCCAGTACTTC. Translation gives CASSTSGRASAQYF.

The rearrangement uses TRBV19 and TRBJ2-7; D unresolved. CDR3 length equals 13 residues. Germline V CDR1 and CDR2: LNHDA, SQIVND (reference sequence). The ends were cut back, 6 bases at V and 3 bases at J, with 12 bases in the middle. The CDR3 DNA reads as TGTGCCAGTAGCGCGAACGACGGCTACGAGCAGTACTTC. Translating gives CASSANDGYEQYF.

CDR3 protein: CASSLDRGDTQYF. For the CDR3, the DNA is TGTGCCAGCAGTTTAGACAGGGGTGATACGCAGTATTTT. The V gene is TRBV27, the J gene TRBJ2-3; 8 bases match TRBD1. With 2 bases clipped from V and 6 bases from J, the junction kept 1 base outside the gene matches. Germline V CDR1 and CDR2: MNHEY, SMNVEV (reference sequence). This CDR3 is built from 13 residues.

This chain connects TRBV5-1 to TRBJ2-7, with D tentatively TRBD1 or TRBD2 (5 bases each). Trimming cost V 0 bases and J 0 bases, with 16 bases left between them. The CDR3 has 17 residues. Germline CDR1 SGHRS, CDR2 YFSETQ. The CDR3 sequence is CASSLAIRDADSYEQYF. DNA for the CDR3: TGCGCCAGCAGCTTGGCGATCCGGGACGCCGACTCCTACGAGCAGTACTTC.

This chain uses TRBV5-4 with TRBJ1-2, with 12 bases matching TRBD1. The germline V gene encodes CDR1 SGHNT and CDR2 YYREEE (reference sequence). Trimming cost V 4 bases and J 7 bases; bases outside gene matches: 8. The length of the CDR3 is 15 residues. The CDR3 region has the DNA TGTGCCAGCAGCGTAACGGGACAGGGGGCAGGTGGCTACACCTTC. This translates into CASSVTGQGAGGYTF.

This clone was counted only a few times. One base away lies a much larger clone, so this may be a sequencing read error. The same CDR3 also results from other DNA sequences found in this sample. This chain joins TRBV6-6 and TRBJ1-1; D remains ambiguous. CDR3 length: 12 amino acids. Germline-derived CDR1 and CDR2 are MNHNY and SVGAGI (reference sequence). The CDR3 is CASNYRDDEAFF. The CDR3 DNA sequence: TGTGCCAGCAACTATCGGGATGACGAAGCTTTCTTC.